Listed here is a single T cell receptor beta chain. V was shortened by 1 base and J by 3 bases, with 10 bases between the two germline ends. From germline, CDR1 is SGHVS and CDR2 FNYEAQ. The CDR3 extends over 14 amino acids. This record belongs to a study of yellow fever vaccine responses in identical twins. A single record per CDR3 protein comes from TCRdb applying MiXCR to the RT-PCR reads. The sample carries more than 15,000 distinct CDR3 sequences, over 65% recorded once. Sequenced here: T cells from blood (PBMCs), unsorted or a sorted subset (not recorded which), sampled before or after yellow fever vaccination (not recorded which). The gene calls are TRBV7-6 and TRBJ2-7, with D tentatively TRBD2 (6 bases). This TCR came from a woman younger than 30 who received the yellow fever vaccine. The CDR3 protein is CASSLDAGIYEQYF. The CDR3 DNA sequence: TGTGCCAGCAGCTTAGATGCGGGAATCTACGAGCAGTACTTC.